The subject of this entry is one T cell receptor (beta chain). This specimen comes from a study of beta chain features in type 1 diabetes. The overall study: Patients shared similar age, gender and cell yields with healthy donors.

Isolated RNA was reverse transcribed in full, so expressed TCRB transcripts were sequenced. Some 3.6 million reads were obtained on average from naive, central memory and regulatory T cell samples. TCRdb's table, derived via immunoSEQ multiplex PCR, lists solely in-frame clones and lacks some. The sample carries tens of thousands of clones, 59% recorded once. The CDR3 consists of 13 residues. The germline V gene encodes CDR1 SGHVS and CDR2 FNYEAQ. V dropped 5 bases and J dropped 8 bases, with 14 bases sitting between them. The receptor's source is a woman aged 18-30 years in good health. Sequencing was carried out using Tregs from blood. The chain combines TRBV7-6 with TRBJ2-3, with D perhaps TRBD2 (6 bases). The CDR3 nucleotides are TGTGCCAGCAGCGCGACTAGGAAGGGTACGCAGTATTTT. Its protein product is CASSATRKGTQYF.